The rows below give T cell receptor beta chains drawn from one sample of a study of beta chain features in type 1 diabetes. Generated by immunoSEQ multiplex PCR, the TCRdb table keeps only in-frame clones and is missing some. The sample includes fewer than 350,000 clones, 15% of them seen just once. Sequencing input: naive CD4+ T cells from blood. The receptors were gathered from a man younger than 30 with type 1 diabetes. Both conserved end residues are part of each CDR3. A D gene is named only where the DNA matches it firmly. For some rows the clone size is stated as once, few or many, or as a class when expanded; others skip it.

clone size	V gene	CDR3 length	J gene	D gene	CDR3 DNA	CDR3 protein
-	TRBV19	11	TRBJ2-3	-	TGTGCCAGTAGTCTATCAGATACGCAGTATTTT	CASSLSDTQYF
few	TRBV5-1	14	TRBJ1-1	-	TGCGCCAGCAGCTTCAGGGTTGGGGACACTGAAGCTTTCTTT	CASSFRVGDTEAFF
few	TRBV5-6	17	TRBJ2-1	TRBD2	TGTGCCAGCAGTCCCCGACTAGCGGGAGGAGTATACAATGAGCAGTTCTTC	CASSPRLAGGVYNEQFF
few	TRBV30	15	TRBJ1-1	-	TGTGCCTGGAGTGCCGGGGGACTCTGGAACACTGAAGCTTTCTTT	CAWSAGGLWNTEAFF
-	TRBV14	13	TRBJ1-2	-	TGTGCCAGCAGCCAAGGGACATACTATGGCTACACCTTC	CASSQGTYYGYTF
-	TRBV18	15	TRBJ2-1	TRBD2	TGTGCCAGCTCGAGGACTAGCGGGAGCTTAGAGGAGCAGTTCTTC	CASSRTSGSLEEQFF
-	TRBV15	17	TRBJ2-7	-	TGTGCCACCAGCAGATCTCCCGGAGGAACGGAGCCCTACGAGCAGTACTTC	CATSRSPGGTEPYEQYF
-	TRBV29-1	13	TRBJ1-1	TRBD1	TGCAGCGTGGGGGACAGCCCGAACACTGAAGCTTTCTTT	CSVGDSPNTEAFF
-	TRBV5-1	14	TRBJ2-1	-	TGCGCCAGCAGCTTGGGGAGGCTCACGAATGAGCAGTTCTTC	CASSLGRLTNEQFF
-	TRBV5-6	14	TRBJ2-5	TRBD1	TGTGCCAGCAGCCAGGGACAGGGCGGAGAGACCCAGTACTTC	CASSQGQGGETQYF
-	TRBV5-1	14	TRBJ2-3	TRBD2	TGCGCCAGCACCTTAGCGGGGAGCACAGATACGCAGTATTTT	CASTLAGSTDTQYF
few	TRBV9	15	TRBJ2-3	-	TGTGCCAGCAGCACCCGTTCGCTATTTGGAGATACGCAGTATTTT	CASSTRSLFGDTQYF
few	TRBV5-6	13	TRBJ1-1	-	TGTGCCAGCACCCACAACCTGAACACTGAAGCTTTCTTT	CASTHNLNTEAFF
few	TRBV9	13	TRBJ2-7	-	TGTGCCAGCAGCCCCCATCTGTACCAGGAGCAGTACTTC	CASSPHLYQEQYF
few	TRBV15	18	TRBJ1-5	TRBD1	TGTGCCACCAGCAGAGATCGGGCAGGGGGGTATAGCAATCAGCCCCAGCATTTT	CATSRDRAGGYSNQPQHF
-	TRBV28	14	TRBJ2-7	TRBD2	TGTGCCAGCCCCGACGCTAGCGGTATCTACGAGCAGTACTTC	CASPDASGIYEQYF
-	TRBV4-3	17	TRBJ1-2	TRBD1	TGCGCCAGCAGCCGGAAGACAGGGGCCCTAAACTACTATGGCTACACCTTC	CASSRKTGALNYYGYTF
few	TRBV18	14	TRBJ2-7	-	TGTGCCAGCTCACCACCGAACAACCCCTACGAGCAGTACTTC	CASSPPNNPYEQYF
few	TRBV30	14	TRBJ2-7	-	TGTGCCTGGAACCGCGACACCTTCTCCTACGAGCAGTACTTC	CAWNRDTFSYEQYF
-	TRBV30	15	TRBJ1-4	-	TGTGCCTGGAGAGTTAAGGGAGCACCTAATGAAAAACTGTTTTTT	CAWRVKGAPNEKLFF
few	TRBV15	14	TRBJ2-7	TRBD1	TGTGCCACCAGCAGATTAAGACAGGGCTACGAGCAGTACTTC	CATSRLRQGYEQYF
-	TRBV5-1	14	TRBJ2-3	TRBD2	TGCGCCAGCAGCTCTAGCGGGGGAACAGATACGCAGTATTTT	CASSSSGGTDTQYF
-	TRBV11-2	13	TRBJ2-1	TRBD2	TGTGCCAGCAGCTTGGGGGGGGGAGTTGAGCAGTTCTTC	CASSLGGGVEQFF
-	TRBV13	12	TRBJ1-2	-	TGTGCCAGCAGCCAAGAGGACAGTGGCTACACCTTC	CASSQEDSGYTF
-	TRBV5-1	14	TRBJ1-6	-	TGCGCCAGCAGCTTGGAGTTGTCGGGATCACCCCTCCACTTT	CASSLELSGSPLHF
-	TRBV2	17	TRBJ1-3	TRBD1	TGTGCCATCGCTGACAGGGGGGGCATCGGTCGAGGAAACACCATATATTTT	CAIADRGGIGRGNTIYF
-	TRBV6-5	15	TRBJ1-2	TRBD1	TGTGCCAGCAGTTACTCGACAGGGGTGGGCTATGGCTACACCTTC	CASSYSTGVGYGYTF
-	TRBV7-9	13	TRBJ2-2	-	TGTGCCAGCAGCCCCCGTCCCCCCGGGGAGCTGTTTTTT	CASSPRPPGELFF
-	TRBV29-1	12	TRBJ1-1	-	TGCAGCGTTGAATCCCGGAACACTGAAGCTTTCTTT	CSVESRNTEAFF
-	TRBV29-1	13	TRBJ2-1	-	TGCAGCGCCTTAAAACTAGGGTCCAATGAGCAGTTCTTC	CSALKLGSNEQFF
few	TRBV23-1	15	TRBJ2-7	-	TGCGCCAGCAAGGCCTCCGGACTAAGCTCCTACGAGCAGTACTTC	CASKASGLSSYEQYF
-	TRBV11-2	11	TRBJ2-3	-	TGTGCCAGCAGCTTAAGCGATACGCAGTATTTT	CASSLSDTQYF
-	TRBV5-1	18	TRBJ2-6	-	TGCGCCAGCAGCTTGGTAGGAGTTATGAGGGCGGGGGCCAACGTCCTGACTTTC	CASSLVGVMRAGANVLTF
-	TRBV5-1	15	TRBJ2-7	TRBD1	TGCGCCAGCAGCCCGATGACGGGACAGGGATACGAGCAGTACTTC	CASSPMTGQGYEQYF
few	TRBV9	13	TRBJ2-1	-	TGTGCCAGCAGCGTAGCTTCGGCGGCTGAGCAGTTCTTC	CASSVASAAEQFF
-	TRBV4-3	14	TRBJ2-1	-	TGCGCCAGCAGCCAAGACGGGGGGCTAAGTGAGCAGTTCTTC	CASSQDGGLSEQFF
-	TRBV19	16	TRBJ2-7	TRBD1	TGTGCCAGTAGTATAACCCCGGGACAGGGGGTCTACGAGCAGTACTTC	CASSITPGQGVYEQYF
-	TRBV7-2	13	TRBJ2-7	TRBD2	TGTGCCAGCAGCTTAAGGCGGGAGAGGGAGCAGTACTTC	CASSLRREREQYF
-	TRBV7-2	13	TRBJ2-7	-	TGTGCCAGCAGCTTAGAGACAGGCTACGAGCAGTACTTC	CASSLETGYEQYF
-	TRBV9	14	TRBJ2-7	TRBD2	TGTGCCAGCAGCGGTGGCGGGACTACCAGCGAGCAGTACTTC	CASSGGGTTSEQYF
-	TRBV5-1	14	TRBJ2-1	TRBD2	TGCGCCAGCAGCCAGCGGGGACTATACAATGAGCAGTTCTTC	CASSQRGLYNEQFF
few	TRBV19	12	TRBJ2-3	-	TGTGCCAGTAGTATACGGACAGATACGCAGTATTTT	CASSIRTDTQYF